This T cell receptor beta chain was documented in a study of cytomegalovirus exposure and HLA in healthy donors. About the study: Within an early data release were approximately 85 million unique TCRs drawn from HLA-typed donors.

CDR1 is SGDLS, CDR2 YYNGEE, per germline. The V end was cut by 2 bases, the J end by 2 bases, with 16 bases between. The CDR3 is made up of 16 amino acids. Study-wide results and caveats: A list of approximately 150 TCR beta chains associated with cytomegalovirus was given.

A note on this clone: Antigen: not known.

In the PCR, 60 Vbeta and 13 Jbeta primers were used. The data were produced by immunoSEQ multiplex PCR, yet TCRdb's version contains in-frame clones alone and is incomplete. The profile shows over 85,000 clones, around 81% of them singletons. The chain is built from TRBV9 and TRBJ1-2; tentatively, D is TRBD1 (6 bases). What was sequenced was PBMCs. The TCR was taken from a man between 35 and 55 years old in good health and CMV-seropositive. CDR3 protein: CASSVAGGGWNYGYTF. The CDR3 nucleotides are TGTGCCAGCAGCGTTGCGGGGGGCGGTTGGAACTATGGCTACACCTTC.